Shown below are 10 T cell receptor beta chains from a single sample sequenced in a study of identical twins. MiXCR was run by TCRdb on the 5' RACE reads, yielding one entry per CDR3 protein. Among roughly 480,000 distinct CDR3 sequences listed, about 24% were seen once. These data also formed part of another study, on T cells expressing NK-cell markers.

The sequencing input was CD4+ T cells sorted from blood. The receptor source for this set is a woman between 18 and 29 years old in good health.

The rearrangement uses TRBV4-3 and TRBJ2-7; tentatively, D is TRBD2 (5 bases). The CDR3 totals 15 residues. Germline loops: CDR1 LGHNA, CDR2 YSLEER. V was shortened by 0 bases and J by 1 base, with 10 bases between the two germline ends. In DNA, the CDR3 is TGCGCCAGCAGCCAAGAAAAGCTAGCATCCTACGAGCAGTACTTC. Translated, it gives CASSQEKLASYEQYF.

The chain is built from TRBV10-3 and TRBJ2-7; unclear D gene. Trimming shortened V by 2 bases and J by 6 bases, and 8 bases separated the two germline ends. This CDR3 is 12 amino acids long. The germline V gene encodes CDR1 ENHRY and CDR2 SYGVKD. The CDR3 nucleotides read TGTGCCATCAGTGAGAACGGGTTCGAGCAGTACTTC. It yields the protein CAISENGFEQYF.

The chain has TRBV6-1 and TRBJ2-6; 8 bases map to TRBD2. Losses at the gene ends were 10 bases for V and 0 bases for J; bases not matched to a gene: 5. CDR1 and CDR2 from the germline V gene are MNHNS and SASEGT. CDR3 length: 15 amino acids. This CDR3 is CATGGENSGANVLTF. The DNA of the CDR3 is TGTGCCACCGGGGGGGAGAACTCTGGGGCCAACGTCCTGACTTTC.

The chain couples TRBV7-2 to TRBJ1-6; D gene unclear. V shed 5 bases and J shed 7 bases, with 9 bases lying between them. This CDR3 comprises 13 residues. Germline V gene sequence: CDR1 SGHTA, CDR2 FQGNSA. CDR3 amino acids: CASSPGGNSPLHF. The CDR3 DNA is TGTGCCAGCAGCCCCGGAGGGAATTCACCCCTCCACTTT.

The CDR3 DNA sequence: TGTGCCAGCAGTTACCCCCGGGAGGTGATTAATACGCAGTATTTT. The encoded protein is CASSYPREVINTQYF. The chain couples TRBV6-8 to TRBJ2-3, with 7 nucleotides matching TRBD2. The CDR3 extends over 15 amino acids. V lost 2 bases, J lost 7 bases, and 9 bases stayed unmatched. Germline CDR1 is MNHGY and CDR2 is SAAAGT.

In its sample, this clonotype was seen a few times. The rearrangement joins TRBV5-1 to TRBJ2-5; perhaps D is TRBD1 or TRBD2 (5 bases each). The CDR3 sequence is 13 residues long. Trimming cost V 4 bases and J 5 bases, with 12 bases left between them. The germline V gene encodes CDR1 SGHRS and CDR2 YFSETQ. The CDR3 here is CASSPQGVETQYF. The CDR3 bases are TGCGCCAGCAGCCCCCAGGGAGTGGAGACCCAGTACTTC.

This clonotype has only one observation. CDR3 sequence reads: CSANRGSGYNEQFF. CDR3 in DNA: TGCAGTGCTAATCGGGGTAGCGGGTACAATGAGCAGTTCTTC. V gene TRBV20-1 combines with J gene TRBJ2-1; 7 bases match TRBD2. This CDR3 is built from 14 residues. Germline loops: CDR1 DFQATT, CDR2 SNEGSKA (reference sequence). The V and J ends lost 4 bases and 4 bases, in that order; junction bases with no gene match: 7.

The chain is built from TRBV29-1 and TRBJ2-3; 7 bases agree with TRBD2. The germline V gene has CDR1 SQVTM and CDR2 ANQGSEA. J was trimmed by 2 bases and V by 7 bases; bases with no gene match: 6. The CDR3 is made up of 13 amino acids. The CDR3 reads CSARGGTTDTQYF. The CDR3 nucleotides are TGCAGCGCTAGGGGAGGGACCACAGATACGCAGTATTTT.

The chain combines TRBV7-2 with TRBJ2-5; 14 bases are shared with TRBD2. Germline V gives CDR1 SGHTA, CDR2 FQGNSA. CDR3 length: 15 residues. V lost 8 bases to trimming and J lost 5 bases; unmatched junction nucleotides: 7. The CDR3 here is CASGGLAGGRETQYF. The CDR3 DNA is TGTGCCAGCGGCGGACTAGCGGGAGGACGGGAGACCCAGTACTTC.

This chain uses TRBV2 with TRBJ2-2, with D tentatively TRBD1 or TRBD2 (5 bases each). CDR3 length: 14 residues. V was shortened by 6 bases and J by 5 bases, with 13 bases between the two germline ends. Per the germline V gene, CDR1 is SNHLY and CDR2 is FYNNEI. In nucleotides, the CDR3 is TGTGCCAGCAGAACGGGGCAGGGAACCGGGGAGCTGTTTTTT. As protein: CASRTGQGTGELFF.